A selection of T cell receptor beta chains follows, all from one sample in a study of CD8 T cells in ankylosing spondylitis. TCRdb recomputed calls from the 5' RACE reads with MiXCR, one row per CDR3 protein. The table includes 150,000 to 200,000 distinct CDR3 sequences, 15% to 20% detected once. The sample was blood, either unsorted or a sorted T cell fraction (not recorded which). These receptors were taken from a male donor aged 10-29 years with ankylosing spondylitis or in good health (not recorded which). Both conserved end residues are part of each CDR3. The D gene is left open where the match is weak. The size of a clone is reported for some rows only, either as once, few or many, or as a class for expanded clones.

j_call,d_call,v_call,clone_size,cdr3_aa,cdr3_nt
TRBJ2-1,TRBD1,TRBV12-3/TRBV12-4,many,CASSLAAGGHEQFF,TGTGCCAGCAGTTTGGCGGCAGGGGGCCATGAGCAGTTCTTC
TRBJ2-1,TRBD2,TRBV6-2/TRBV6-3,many,CASSYQAGGYNEQFF,TGTGCCAGCAGTTACCAAGCGGGGGGCTACAATGAGCAGTTCTTC
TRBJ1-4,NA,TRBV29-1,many,CSGLRSMGLGEKLFF,TGCAGCGGACTGAGGTCCATGGGATTGGGTGAAAAACTGTTTTTT
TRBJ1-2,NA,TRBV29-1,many,CSATEGPYTF,TGCAGCGCAACCGAAGGGCCCTACACCTTC
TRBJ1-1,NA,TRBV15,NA,CATSPPDKNTEAFF,TGTGCCACCAGCCCCCCTGACAAGAACACTGAAGCTTTCTTT
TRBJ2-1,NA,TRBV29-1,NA,CSVVSPSSYNEQFF,TGCAGCGTTGTGAGCCCGAGCTCCTACAATGAGCAGTTCTTC
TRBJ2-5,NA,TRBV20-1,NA,CSASFGLSGETQYF,TGCAGTGCTAGTTTCGGACTCTCCGGGGAGACCCAGTACTTC
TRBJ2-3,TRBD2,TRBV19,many,CASSSGRIPDTQYF,TGTGCCAGTAGTAGCGGGAGGATCCCAGATACGCAGTATTTT
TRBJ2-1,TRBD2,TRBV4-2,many,CASSVYGKGTSGKHEQFF,TGTGCCAGCAGCGTATATGGGAAAGGGACTAGCGGGAAACATGAGCAGTTCTTC
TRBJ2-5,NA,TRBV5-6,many,CASSLVSAQETQYF,TGTGCCAGCAGCTTGGTGTCTGCTCAAGAGACCCAGTACTTC
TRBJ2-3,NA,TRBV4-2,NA,CASSQDGQPNTDTQYF,TGTGCCAGCAGCCAAGATGGGCAGCCAAACACAGATACGCAGTATTTT
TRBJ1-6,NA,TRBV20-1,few,CSVYTGTNSPLHF,TGCAGTGTTTATACAGGGACGAATTCACCCCTCCACTTT
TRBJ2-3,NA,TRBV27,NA,CASSLEPLRDTQYF,TGTGCCAGCAGTTTAGAGCCACTCAGGGATACGCAGTATTTT
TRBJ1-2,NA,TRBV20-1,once,CSAREQGSLNIGYTF,TGCAGTGCTAGGGAACAGGGATCTTTGAATATTGGCTACACCTTC
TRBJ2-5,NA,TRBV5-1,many,CASSPVPEKLETQYF,TGCGCCAGCAGCCCGGTCCCGGAGAAACTCGAGACCCAGTACTTC
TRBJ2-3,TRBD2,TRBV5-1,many,CASSLVSGRSRTDTQYF,TGCGCCAGCAGCTTGGTCTCCGGGAGGTCAAGGACAGATACGCAGTATTTT
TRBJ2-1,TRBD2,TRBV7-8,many,CASSRAPGLAGGPDNEQFF,TGTGCCAGCAGCCGTGCCCCGGGACTAGCGGGAGGGCCAGACAATGAGCAGTTCTTC
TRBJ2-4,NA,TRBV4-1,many,CASSQEPGTVHIQYF,TGCGCCAGCAGCCAAGAACCAGGGACGGTCCACATTCAGTACTTC
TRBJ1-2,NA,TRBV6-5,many,CASTPWEGADYGYTF,TGTGCCAGCACCCCCTGGGAGGGCGCGGACTATGGCTACACCTTC
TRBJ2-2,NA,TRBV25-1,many,CASSAAPGRPDTGELFF,TGTGCCAGCAGTGCCGCCCCAGGGAGGCCTGACACCGGGGAGCTGTTTTTT
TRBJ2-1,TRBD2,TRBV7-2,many,CASSLAASGTLYNEQFF,TGTGCCAGCAGCTTAGCGGCTAGCGGGACGCTGTACAATGAGCAGTTCTTC
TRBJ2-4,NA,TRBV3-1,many,CASSQREGKNIQYF,TGTGCCAGCAGCCAGCGAGAGGGGAAAAACATTCAGTACTTC
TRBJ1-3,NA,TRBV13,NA,CASSLQTLNTIYF,TGTGCCAGCAGCCTCCAAACTCTCAACACCATATATTTT
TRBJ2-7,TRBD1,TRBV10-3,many,CAIRTGLDEQYF,TGTGCCATCAGGACAGGGCTGGACGAGCAGTACTTC
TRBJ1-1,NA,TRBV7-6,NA,CASSLDSRGTAEAFF,TGTGCCAGCAGCTTAGACTCCAGGGGAACGGCTGAAGCTTTCTTT
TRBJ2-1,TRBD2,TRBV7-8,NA,CASSSLAGAHNEQFF,TGTGCCAGCAGCTCACTAGCGGGAGCCCACAATGAGCAGTTCTTC
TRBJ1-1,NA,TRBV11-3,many,CASSLNVGGTEAFF,TGTGCCAGCAGCTTAAATGTCGGGGGCACTGAAGCTTTCTTT
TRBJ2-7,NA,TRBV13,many,CASSLSEGNEQYF,TGTGCCAGCAGCTTATCCGAGGGAAACGAGCAGTACTTC
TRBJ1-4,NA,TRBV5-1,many,CASRTGLNEKLFF,TGCGCCAGCAGGACGGGCCTTAATGAAAAACTGTTTTTT
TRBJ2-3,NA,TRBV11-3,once,CASKPDVMGTPSTDTQYF,TGTGCCAGCAAACCTGACGTAATGGGGACCCCCAGCACAGATACGCAGTATTTT
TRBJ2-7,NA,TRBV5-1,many,CASSPGFSERSYEQYF,TGCGCCAGCAGCCCCGGTTTCTCCGAGCGCTCCTACGAGCAGTACTTC
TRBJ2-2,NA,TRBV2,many,CASSARGPGELLF,TGTGCCAGCAGCGCTAGAGGCCCCGGGGAGCTGTTATTT
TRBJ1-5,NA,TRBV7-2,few,CASSPWADQPQHF,TGTGCCAGCAGCCCCTGGGCCGATCAGCCCCAGCATTTT
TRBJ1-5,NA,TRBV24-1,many,CATSDPSGNQPQHF,TGTGCCACCAGTGATCCGTCAGGGAATCAGCCCCAGCATTTT
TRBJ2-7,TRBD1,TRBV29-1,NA,CSVAGTGGYEQYF,TGCAGCGTGGCCGGGACAGGGGGTTACGAGCAGTACTTC
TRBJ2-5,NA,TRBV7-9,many,CASSEGAFRGETQYF,TGTGCCAGCAGCGAAGGGGCTTTCCGCGGAGAGACCCAGTACTTC
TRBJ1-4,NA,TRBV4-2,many,CASSQGREDEKLFF,TGTGCCAGCAGCCAAGGCAGGGAGGATGAAAAACTGTTTTTT
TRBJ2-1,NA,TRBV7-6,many,CASSTGTSNYNEQFF,TGTGCCAGCAGTACCGGGACGAGTAACTACAATGAGCAGTTCTTC
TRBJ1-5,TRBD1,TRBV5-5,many,CASSWTGVHNQPQHF,TGTGCCAGCAGCTGGACAGGGGTACACAATCAGCCCCAGCATTTT
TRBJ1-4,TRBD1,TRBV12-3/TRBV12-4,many,CASSSLKTGNNEKLFF,TGTGCCAGCAGTTCCTTAAAGACAGGGAACAATGAAAAACTGTTTTTT
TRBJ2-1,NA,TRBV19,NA,CASSIPRHEQFF,TGTGCCAGTAGTATCCCGCGGCATGAGCAGTTCTTC
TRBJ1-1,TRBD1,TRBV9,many,CASSVDPTGGMNTEAFF,TGTGCCAGCAGCGTGGACCCGACAGGGGGCATGAACACTGAAGCTTTCTTT
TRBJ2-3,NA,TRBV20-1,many,CSARFFLSTDTQYF,TGCAGTGCTAGATTTTTTCTTAGCACAGATACGCAGTATTTT
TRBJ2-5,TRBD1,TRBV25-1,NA,CASSEYRGQGAGETQYF,TGTGCCAGCAGTGAATATAGAGGGCAGGGGGCAGGAGAGACCCAGTACTTC
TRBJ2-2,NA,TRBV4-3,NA,CASSQDTRDDLIGELFF,TGCGCCAGCAGCCAAGATACGAGGGATGACTTAATCGGGGAGCTGTTTTTT